The 2 T cell receptor beta chains in this list originate from one sample, sequenced in a study of identical twins. Each CDR3 protein gets one entry after TCRdb re-called the 5' RACE reads with MiXCR. This table has around 490,000 distinct CDR3 sequences, 13% to 15% appearing once. These data also featured in a second study, about yellow fever vaccine responses in identical twins.

The material sequenced was CD4+ T cells sorted from blood. These receptors came from a woman aged 18-35 years in good health.

The table lists this clonotype with a few counts. This chain joins TRBV5-1 and TRBJ2-5; D call uncertain. Per germline, CDR1 SGHRS and CDR2 YFSETQ. Trimming took off 4 bases at V and 1 base at J, with 11 bases between the two ends. The CDR3 has 14 residues. The CDR3 here is CASSARTAQETQYF. The CDR3 DNA reads TGCGCCAGCAGCGCACGGACGGCCCAAGAGACCCAGTACTTC.

This chain uses TRBV20-1 with TRBJ2-4; 9 nucleotides match TRBD1. This CDR3 has 11 residues. CDR1 is DFQATT, CDR2 SNEGSKA, per germline (reference sequence). V shed 1 base and J 12 bases; nucleotides not matched to a gene: 1. CDR3 coding DNA: TGCAGTGCTAGAGGGGACAGGGATCAGTACTTC. Amino acids: CSARGDRDQYF.